This TCR beta chain appears in the sequencing data of a study of prognosis after radiotherapy for stage I lung cancer. Study-level background: All of the enrolled patients had stage I non-small cell lung cancer, and they joined between early 2018 and 2019. Therapy given concurrently with stereotactic body radiotherapy reached no patient.

This clonotype was detected ten times or more. Its antigen remains unknown. Overall study results and limits: The study found lower Shannon entropy after stereotactic body radiation therapy in patients who developed distant metastases.

Amplicons of TCR beta CDR3 were generated from genomic DNA by two-round multiplex PCR. Each TRBV and TRBJ gene had its own primer in the first PCR round. Universal primers were used for second-round PCR. TCRdb fed the multiplex PCR reads into MiXCR, producing one record per CDR3 protein. The table lists about 35,000 distinct CDR3 sequences, less than 45% of them singletons, with roughly 15% in the top ten. The sequence came from a donor over 45 with non-small cell lung cancer. The source was PBMCs, collected before or after stereotactic body radiation therapy (not recorded which).

CDR3 sequence reads: CASSSTGSSYNSPLHF. In DNA, the CDR3 is TGTGCCAGCAGCTCCACAGGGAGCTCCTATAATTCACCCCTCCACTTT. The chain is built from TRBV7-8 and TRBJ1-6; D might be TRBD1 (6 bases). Germline assignment: CDR1 SGHVS and CDR2 FQNEAQ. Trimming cost V 4 bases and J 0 bases, with 10 bases left between them. The CDR3 contains 16 residues.